These 17 T cell receptor beta chains came from one sample sequenced in a study of T cell repertoires in cytomegalovirus infection. TCRdb called the reads again in MiXCR, with one record for every CDR3 protein. The sample has fewer than 350,000 distinct CDR3 sequences; 8% to 9.5% are singletons. The source material was PBMCs. Receptor source: a human donor in good health (CMV status not recorded). Some clones in this sample may be carry-over from other donors' samples.

In its sample, this clonotype was seen a few times. V usage is TRBV7-2 and J usage is TRBJ2-7; D gene uncertain. The CDR3 runs to 15 residues. From germline, CDR1 is SGHTA and CDR2 FQGNSA. Trimming took 5 bases from V and 6 from J, leaving 20 bases between them. CDR3 nucleotide sequence: TGTGCCAGCAGCGAAAAAGGGTATCAGGCCCCCGAGCAGTACTTC. As protein: CASSEKGYQAPEQYF. Looking up the rest from reference TRBV7-2 and TRBJ2-7 gives the full variable domain: GAGVSQSPSNKVTEKGKDVELRCDPISGHTALYWYRQSLGQGLEFLIYFQGNSAPDKSGLPSDRFSAERTGGSVSTLTIQRTQQEDSAVYLCASSEKGYQAPEQYFGPGTRLTVT.

This clonotype was found a few times. V is TRBV27 and J is TRBJ2-2; D might be TRBD1 (6 bases). The CDR3 covers 14 residues. Trimming shortened V by 6 bases and J by 6 bases, and 14 bases separated the two germline ends. CDR1 is MNHEY, CDR2 SMNVEV, per germline (reference sequence). CDR3 in amino acids: CASRLDKGAGELFF. In DNA, the CDR3 is TGTGCCAGCAGGCTGGACAAGGGGGCCGGGGAGCTGTTTTTT.

The chain uses TRBV6-6 and TRBJ2-7; 8 bases line up with TRBD1. The germline CDR1 and CDR2 sequences are MNHNY and SVGAGI (reference sequence). The CDR3 is made up of 15 amino acids. Germline trimming cut 0 bases from V and 6 bases from J; bases unmatched to any gene: 7. In DNA form, the CDR3 reads TGTGCCAGCAGTTACTCGAGTACAGGGGGACGCGAGCAGTACTTC. Translated: CASSYSSTGGREQYF.

The chain has TRBV7-3 and TRBJ1-1; D possibly corresponds to TRBD1 (6 bases). The CDR3 is 17 residues long. Looked up from germline, CDR1 is SGHTA and CDR2 is FQGTGA. V was shortened by 1 base and J by 2 bases, with 17 bases between the two germline ends. The CDR3 DNA follows: TGTGCCAGCAGCTTAATTAGGGGGAAAAACCAAAACACTGAAGCTTTCTTT. It encodes CASSLIRGKNQNTEAFF.

This clonotype was detected ten times or more. The rearrangement links TRBV20-1 to TRBJ2-5, with D possibly being TRBD2 (7 bases). The V end lost 4 bases, the J end lost 4 bases, and 19 bases lay between the germline ends. Germline-derived CDR1 and CDR2 are DFQATT and SNEGSKA (reference sequence). The CDR3 consists of 15 residues. CDR3: CSANLGGGVRETQYF. Here the CDR3 DNA reads TGCAGTGCTAATCTGGGAGGGGGGGTGAGAGAGACCCAGTACTTC.

The table lists this clonotype with a few counts. The rearrangement joins TRBV7-6 to TRBJ2-7; D remains ambiguous. This CDR3 comprises 15 residues. Trimming cost V 5 bases and J 0 bases, with 14 bases left between them. CDR1 and CDR2 from the germline V gene are SGHVS and FNYEAQ. CDR3 nucleotides: TGTGCCAGCAGCCTCGCGACGGGTAGCTCCTACGAGCAGTACTTC. Translating it yields CASSLATGSSYEQYF.

The rearrangement uses TRBV9 and TRBJ2-2, with unresolved D. The CDR3 is made up of 15 amino acids. Germline lookup yields CDR1 SGDLS and CDR2 YYNGEE. Trimming cost V 1 base and J 0 bases, with 7 bases left between them. The chain's CDR3 is CASSVRSANTGELFF. The CDR3 DNA reads as TGTGCCAGCAGCGTAAGGTCGGCGAACACCGGGGAGCTGTTTTTT. Drawing the rest from reference TRBV9 and TRBJ2-2, the complete variable domain is DSGVTQTPKHLITATGQRVTLRCSPRSGDLSVYWYQQSLDQGLQFLIQYYNGEERAKGNILERFSAQQFPDLHSELNLSSLELGDSALYFCASSVRSANTGELFFGEGSRLTVL.

This clonotype was seen more than once but under ten times. V gene TRBV28 combines with J gene TRBJ2-7, with a weak D call TRBD2 (5 bases). Trimming cost V 5 bases and J 4 bases, with 12 bases left between them. The length of the CDR3 is 13 residues. The germline V gene has CDR1 MDHEN and CDR2 SYDVKM. The DNA of the CDR3 is TGTGCCAGCAGTCTACCGGGGATTTACGAGCAGTACTTC. This gives the protein CASSLPGIYEQYF.

This clonotype was detected a few times. The rearrangement joins TRBV6-1 to TRBJ2-4; D remains unclear. Germline CDR1 and CDR2: MNHNS and SASEGT. This CDR3 spans 12 amino acids. V was shortened by 6 bases and J by 6 bases, with 9 bases between the two germline ends. CDR3 sequence (DNA): TGTGCCAGCAGCGGGTCGGGAAACATTCAGTACTTC. It specifies CASSGSGNIQYF.

This clonotype was counted only a few times. J is TRBJ2-7 and V is TRBV7-9; 7 bases fit TRBD1. The V segment lost 5 bases and the J segment 2 bases; nucleotides outside the gene matches: 6. Germline loops: CDR1 SEHNR, CDR2 FQNEAQ (reference sequence). CDR3 size: 14 residues. The CDR3 nucleotides are TGTGCCAGCAGCCTGGGACAGCCTCCCTACGAGCAGTACTTC. This sequence encodes CASSLGQPPYEQYF.

This clonotype showed up just a few times. The chain uses TRBV19 and TRBJ1-1; 8 bases are shared with TRBD1. Germline V lookup: CDR1 LNHDA, CDR2 SQIVND (reference sequence). The CDR3 totals 15 residues. Trimming cost V 3 bases and J 4 bases; bases outside gene matches: 7. CDR3 DNA sequence: TGTGCCAGTAGTATGACAGGGGTATGGGGCACTGAAGCTTTCTTT. Translation gives CASSMTGVWGTEAFF.

This rearrangement joins TRBV19 to TRBJ1-6, with TRBD1 matching over 12 bases. CDR1 LNHDA and CDR2 SQIVND come from the germline V gene (reference sequence). The CDR3 runs 15 residues. V was pared by 7 bases and J by 7 bases, with 5 bases of the junction left unmatched. The CDR3 protein is CASTWGQGANSPLHF. The CDR3 nucleotides read TGTGCCAGTACCTGGGGACAGGGGGCGAATTCACCCCTCCACTTT.

This chain joins TRBV25-1 and TRBJ1-3, with D unresolved. CDR1 and CDR2 (germline): MGHDK, SYGVNS. The CDR3 consists of 18 residues. V gave up 3 bases and J gave up 0 bases, with 18 bases separating them. CDR3 protein: CASSEKVPPKPSGNTIYF. The CDR3 DNA is TGTGCCAGCAGTGAGAAAGTCCCCCCTAAACCCTCTGGAAACACCATATATTTT.

In its sample, this clonotype was seen many times. J is TRBJ1-4 and V is TRBV7-2; tentatively, D is TRBD1 (6 bases). From germline, CDR1 is SGHTA and CDR2 FQGNSA. V lost 3 bases and J lost 2, with 13 bases in between. This CDR3 is built from 16 residues. The CDR3: CASSLRGAPTNEKLFF. CDR3 coding DNA: TGTGCCAGCAGCTTGCGGGGGGCGCCTACTAATGAAAAACTGTTTTTT. The variable domain in full, completed from reference TRBV7-2 and TRBJ1-4, reads GAGVSQSPSNKVTEKGKDVELRCDPISGHTALYWYRQSLGQGLEFLIYFQGNSAPDKSGLPSDRFSAERTGGSVSTLTIQRTQQEDSAVYLCASSLRGAPTNEKLFFGSGTQLSVL.

This clonotype was detected ten times or more. The CDR3 DNA sequence: TGTGCCAGCAGCTCACAGGGACAGCAAGAGACCCAGTACTTC. The encoded protein is CASSSQGQQETQYF. The chain is built from TRBV7-2 and TRBJ2-5; 7 bases are a match to TRBD1. Germline V gives CDR1 SGHTA, CDR2 FQGNSA. The CDR3 extends over 14 amino acids. V lost 4 bases, J lost 2 bases, and 4 bases stayed unmatched. Complete variable domain (other parts from reference TRBV7-2 and TRBJ2-5): GAGVSQSPSNKVTEKGKDVELRCDPISGHTALYWYRQSLGQGLEFLIYFQGNSAPDKSGLPSDRFSAERTGGSVSTLTIQRTQQEDSAVYLCASSSQGQQETQYFGPGTRLLVL.

This clonotype was recorded at least ten times. This chain links TRBV7-2 with TRBJ2-3; 11 bases align to TRBD2. Germline values: CDR1 SGHTA, CDR2 FQGNSA. V shed 5 bases and J 3 bases; nucleotides not matched to a gene: 7. The CDR3 totals 16 residues. The CDR3 DNA reads TGTGCCAGCAGCCTCCGACTAGCGGGGATGACAGATACGCAGTATTTT. Protein product: CASSLRLAGMTDTQYF. The full variable domain, in which reference TRBV7-2 and TRBJ2-3 provide the parts outside the CDR3, is GAGVSQSPSNKVTEKGKDVELRCDPISGHTALYWYRQSLGQGLEFLIYFQGNSAPDKSGLPSDRFSAERTGGSVSTLTIQRTQQEDSAVYLCASSLRLAGMTDTQYFGPGTRLTVL.

V is TRBV6-5 and J is TRBJ1-2, with D possibly being TRBD1 (6 bases). V gave up 7 bases and J gave up 11 bases, with 14 bases separating them. CDR1 MNHEY and CDR2 SVGAGI come from the germline V gene. The length of the CDR3 is 11 residues. The CDR3 spells CASIRGGQYTF. In DNA, the CDR3 is TGTGCCAGCATCCGGGGGGGCCAGTACACCTTC.